The 32 T cell receptor beta chains listed next were all sequenced from one sample in a study of Ad26.COV2.S vaccination and SARS-CoV-2 variants. Assay used: immunoSEQ multiplex PCR; TCRdb lists only in-frame clones, some missing. Here the sample spans about 680,000 clones, around 92% being singletons. This sample's treatment: around 19 received Ad26.COV2.S at low or high dose, single or two shots; 5 received placebo; per-sample allocation not given. All samples were drawn on day 63, counting from the first vaccine or placebo injection. The starting material was peripheral blood, obtained in a trial of Ad26.COV2.S vaccine versus placebo. Receptor source: a person aged 18-60 years who received the Ad26.COV2.S COVID-19 vaccine or a placebo.

This clone was seen a few times. The chain employs TRBV10-3 and TRBJ2-2; 9 nucleotides agree with TRBD2. Germline V gene sequence: CDR1 ENHRY, CDR2 SYGVKD. The CDR3 spans 15 residues. Unmatched junction bases numbered 2, after V lost 4 bases and J lost 2 bases. This CDR3 reads CAISGLAGNTGELFF. As DNA, the CDR3 is TGTGCCATCAGTGGGCTAGCGGGAAACACCGGGGAGCTGTTTTTT.

V gene TRBV4-3 combines with J gene TRBJ1-1, with D uncertain. The CDR3 is made up of 13 amino acids. Germline loops: CDR1 LGHNA, CDR2 YSLEER. The V gene lost 1 base and the J gene lost 0 bases, with 3 bases spanning the gap. The CDR3 DNA is TGCGCCAGCAGCCAAGTAATGAACACTGAAGCTTTCTTT. Encoded protein: CASSQVMNTEAFF.

This clone was seen only once. The V and J genes are TRBV3-1 (or the pseudogene TRBV3-2) and TRBJ1-5, with D unclear. The CDR3 length is 15 residues. V dropped 1 base and J dropped 4 bases, with 11 bases sitting between them. Germline lookup yields CDR1 LGHDT and CDR2 YNNKEL (reference sequence). The CDR3 DNA sequence: TGTGCCAGCAGCCAAGGACCAGGAGGAAATCAGCCCCAGCATTTT. Amino acids: CASSQGPGGNQPQHF.

The chain uses TRBV19 and TRBJ2-2, with 12 bases aligning to TRBD2. The V segment lost 10 bases and the J segment 3 bases; nucleotides outside the gene matches: 15. This CDR3 has 18 residues. CDR1 and CDR2 from the germline V gene are LNHDA and SQIVND (reference sequence). CDR3 residues: CATGRSASGRGDTGELFF. The CDR3 DNA reads TGTGCCACCGGAAGGTCGGCTAGCGGGAGGGGAGACACCGGGGAGCTGTTTTTT. The whole variable domain, filled in from reference TRBV19 and TRBJ2-2, reads DGGITQSPKYLFRKEGQNVTLSCEQNLNHDAMYWYRQDPGQGLRLIYYSQIVNDFQKGDIAEGYSVSREKKESFPLTVTSAQKNPTAFYLCATGRSASGRGDTGELFFGEGSRLTVL.

The CDR3 DNA sequence: TGCAGCGTTGCCGGACATCCCTCCTACGAGCAGTACTTC. It encodes CSVAGHPSYEQYF. V gene TRBV29-1 combines with J gene TRBJ2-7, with a possible D match to TRBD1 (5 bases). Looked up from germline, CDR1 is SQVTM and CDR2 is ANQGSEA. CDR3 size: 13 residues. Trimming took 4 bases from V and 0 from J, leaving 10 bases between them.

The rearrangement uses TRBV27 and TRBJ2-1; TRBD1 or TRBD2 may be the D gene (5 bases each). V was shortened by 10 bases and J by 10 bases, with 14 bases between the two germline ends. There are 11 residues in the CDR3. Germline V gene sequence: CDR1 MNHEY, CDR2 SMNVEV (reference sequence). CDR3 residues: CATKGSIEQFF. Here the CDR3 DNA reads TGTGCCACCAAGGGGAGTATAGAGCAGTTCTTC.

In this sample, this clone turned up once. This sequence joins TRBV9 and TRBJ1-1; possible D gene TRBD1, 6 bases. The V gene's germline CDR1 is SGDLS and CDR2 YYNGEE. The length of the CDR3 is 17 residues. The V end lost 0 bases, the J end lost 4 bases, and 19 bases lay between the germline ends. The CDR3 loop reads CASSVGPAGAKSTEAFF. The CDR3 nucleotides read TGTGCCAGCAGCGTAGGCCCCGCAGGGGCAAAGAGCACTGAAGCTTTCTTT.

This clone came up once. The chain carries TRBV30 and TRBJ2-7, with 7 positions matching TRBD1. Germline V gene lookup returns CDR1 GTSNPN and CDR2 SVGIG (reference sequence). CDR3 length: 11 residues. Trimming cost V 4 bases and J 6 bases; bases outside gene matches: 3. The CDR3 DNA reads TGTGCCTGGACGAGGGGGCGCGAGCAGTACTTC. It is translated as CAWTRGREQYF.

Only a few counts were recorded for this clone. The chain joins TRBV18 to TRBJ2-2; D is tentatively TRBD1 or TRBD2 (5 bases each). The CDR3 length is 16 residues. V gave up 3 bases and J gave up 5 bases, with 16 bases separating them. Germline V lookup: CDR1 KGHSH, CDR2 LQKENI. CDR3 nucleotides: TGTGCCAGCTCACCTACCGGGACCCTGGGGACCGGGGAGCTGTTTTTT. Translation gives CASSPTGTLGTGELFF.

This rearrangement joins TRBV30 to TRBJ1-1, with D possibly being TRBD1 (5 bases). V lost 5 bases to trimming and J lost 4 bases, with 11 bases between them. Germline loops: CDR1 GTSNPN, CDR2 SVGIG (reference sequence). The CDR3 is 12 residues long. The CDR3 nucleotides are TGTGCCTGGGAATATCAGGGCACTGAAGCTTTCTTT. Translation gives CAWEYQGTEAFF.

The V call is TRBV7-9, the J call TRBJ2-6; D gene ambiguous. V shed 1 base and J shed 0 bases, with 10 bases lying between them. Germline V gene lookup returns CDR1 SEHNR and CDR2 FQNEAQ (reference sequence). The CDR3 contains 17 residues. CDR3 amino acids: CASSLEGRSSGANVLTF. In nucleotides, the CDR3 is TGTGCCAGCAGCTTAGAGGGCAGAAGCTCTGGGGCCAACGTCCTGACTTTC.

This clone was detected once. The genes are TRBV3-1 (or the pseudogene TRBV3-2) and TRBJ2-2; 7 bases align to TRBD1. The CDR3 length is 14 residues. V was clipped by 2 bases and J by 5 bases; unmatched bases: 2. Germline V CDR1 and CDR2: LGHDT, YNNKEL (reference sequence). The CDR3 DNA reads as TGTGCCAGCAGCCAACAGGGGGAGACCGGGGAGCTGTTTTTT. Its protein product is CASSQQGETGELFF.

CDR3 in amino acids: CAITLDRFSGANVLTF. DNA of the CDR3: TGTGCCATCACTCTGGACAGATTCTCTGGGGCCAACGTCCTGACTTTC. This sequence joins TRBV10-3 and TRBJ2-6, with D maybe TRBD1 (6 bases). The germline V gene encodes CDR1 ENHRY and CDR2 SYGVKD. Trimming left V 7 bases short and J 0 bases short, with 13 bases between. CDR3 length equals 16 residues.

V is TRBV11-2 and J is TRBJ2-5, with D hard to call. There are 14 residues in the CDR3. Looked up from germline, CDR1 is SGHAT and CDR2 is FQNNGV. Deletions cut 0 bases from V and 7 bases from J, with 12 bases between. The CDR3 nucleotides are TGTGCCAGCAGCTTAGACGACATGATCGGGACCCAGTACTTC. It encodes CASSLDDMIGTQYF.

This chain uses TRBV19 with TRBJ2-5, with D possibly matching TRBD2 (6 bases). The V and J ends lost 4 bases and 5 bases respectively, with 11 bases between them. This CDR3 region has 13 residues. Germline-derived CDR1 and CDR2 are LNHDA and SQIVND (reference sequence). CDR3 protein: CASSTGVRETQYF. In DNA, the CDR3 is TGTGCCAGTAGTACGGGGGTTCGTGAGACCCAGTACTTC.

This rearrangement joins TRBV15 to TRBJ2-2; D uncertain. Trimming took 6 bases from V and 4 from J, leaving 18 bases between them. Germline CDR1 and CDR2: LNHNV and YYDKDF (reference sequence). The CDR3 contains 16 residues. The CDR3 DNA is TGTGCCACCAGTTACGGGCCGGGTGGTAGCACCGGGGAGCTGTTTTTT. Amino acid sequence: CATSYGPGGSTGELFF.

The chain couples TRBV30 to TRBJ2-7; no definite D call. Trimming removed 5 bases at V and 1 base at J, with 9 bases between. There are 12 residues in the CDR3. Germline assignment: CDR1 GTSNPN and CDR2 SVGIG (reference sequence). The CDR3 here is CAWETTSYEQYF. Here the CDR3 DNA reads TGTGCCTGGGAGACAACTTCCTACGAGCAGTACTTC.

CDR3 residues: CASSTDRGLINEQFF. The CDR3 DNA sequence: TGTGCCAGCAGCACGGACAGGGGGCTAATAAATGAGCAGTTCTTC. V is TRBV7-9 and J is TRBJ2-1; 11 nucleotides match TRBD1. The CDR3 extends over 15 amino acids. Germline V lookup: CDR1 SEHNR, CDR2 FQNEAQ (reference sequence). The V and J ends lost 5 bases and 7 bases, in that order; junction bases with no gene match: 7.

The chain couples TRBV4-1 to TRBJ2-7; no clear D gene. Germline lookup yields CDR1 MGHRA and CDR2 YSYEKL. Trimming removed 1 base at V and 1 base at J, with 11 bases between. The CDR3 is made up of 15 amino acids. CDR3 in DNA: TGCGCCAGCAGCCAAGTTAATCGAGGATCCTACGAGCAGTACTTC. This translates into CASSQVNRGSYEQYF.

V and J are TRBV6-5 and TRBJ2-4; D not resolved. The CDR3 is 15 residues long. V shed 3 bases and J shed 1 base, with 10 bases lying between them. Germline CDR1 reads MNHEY; CDR2 reads SVGAGI. The chain's CDR3 is CASSYGFEAKNIQYF. DNA of the CDR3: TGTGCCAGCAGTTATGGGTTTGAGGCCAAAAACATTCAGTACTTC.

The chain has TRBV6-6 and TRBJ2-1, with TRBD2 matching over 7 bases. The CDR3 contains 11 residues. The trim removed 5 bases at V and 9 bases at J, leaving 1 base unmatched. The germline V gene has CDR1 MNHNY and CDR2 SVGAGI (reference sequence). CDR3 protein: CASSPGGEQFF. The CDR3 DNA is TGTGCCAGCAGTCCGGGAGGTGAGCAGTTCTTC.

The chain joins TRBV21-1 to TRBJ1-5; the table calls TRBD1, which could not be checked here. TRBV21-1 is a pseudogene locus. The CDR3 contains 15 residues. In nucleotides, the CDR3 is TGTGCCAGCAGCAAGAACAGGGGTTACAATCAGCCCCAGCATTTT. The encoded protein is CASSKNRGYNQPQHF.

The V call is TRBV6-5, the J call TRBJ1-3; D ambiguous. The CDR3 is made up of 14 amino acids. V was clipped by 7 bases and J by 4 bases, with 14 bases between them. Germline CDR1 is MNHEY and CDR2 is SVGAGI. CDR3 amino acids: CASTRGGHGNTIYF. CDR3 nucleotide sequence: TGTGCCAGCACCCGGGGAGGGCACGGAAACACCATATATTTT.

The V gene is TRBV5-1, the J gene TRBJ2-5, with TRBD1 matching over 7 bases. The V segment lost 3 bases and the J segment 3 bases; nucleotides outside the gene matches: 8. Germline loops: CDR1 SGHRS, CDR2 YFSETQ. The CDR3 totals 15 residues. CDR3 DNA: TGCGCCAGCAGCTGGCAAGGGGGCTGGGAAGAGACCCAGTACTTC. It yields the protein CASSWQGGWEETQYF. The complete variable domain, with remaining parts taken from reference TRBV5-1 and TRBJ2-5, reads KAGVTQTPRYLIKTRGQQVTLSCSPISGHRSVSWYQQTPGQGLQFLFEYFSETQRNKGNFPGRFSGRQFSNSRSEMNVSTLELGDSALYLCASSWQGGWEETQYFGPGTRLLVL.

The chain uses TRBV5-6 and TRBJ2-2; 10 bases agree with TRBD2. With V trimmed by 2 bases and J by 8 bases, 9 bases remained unmatched. CDR1 SGHDT and CDR2 YYEEEE come from the germline V gene. This CDR3 has 16 residues. The DNA for the CDR3 is TGTGCCAGCAGCTTCGGACTAGCGGCCCCTCGGGGGGAGCTGTTTTTT. Protein sequence: CASSFGLAAPRGELFF.

This clone was detected once. The chain has TRBV27 and TRBJ2-4; D is uncertain. In germline, CDR1 is MNHEY, CDR2 SMNVEV (reference sequence). This CDR3 has 17 residues. Trimming left V 0 bases short and J 0 bases short, with 12 bases between. The CDR3 here is CASSLSSRNQAKNIQYF. The DNA of the CDR3 is TGTGCCAGCAGTTTATCCTCCCGGAACCAAGCCAAAAACATTCAGTACTTC.

The genes are TRBV29-1 and TRBJ2-7; no definite D call. Germline CDR1 reads SQVTM; CDR2 reads ANQGSEA. V lost 5 bases and J 0 bases, leaving 11 bases between the germline ends. The CDR3 contains 13 residues. CDR3 sequence: CSVLTASSYEQYF. The CDR3, as DNA: TGCAGCGTTTTGACGGCGAGCTCCTACGAGCAGTACTTC.

The V gene is TRBV6-1, the J gene TRBJ1-5; TRBD1 matches at 7 bases. The V segment lost 3 bases and the J segment 9 bases; nucleotides outside the gene matches: 5. The CDR3 length is 13 residues. Germline V gene lookup returns CDR1 MNHNS and CDR2 SASEGT. DNA of the CDR3: TGTGCCAGCAGTGATCGTAACAGGGGGCCCCAGCATTTT. Protein sequence: CASSDRNRGPQHF.

The chain joins TRBV18 to TRBJ1-6, with a weak D call TRBD1 (6 bases). The CDR3 covers 15 residues. The V end was cut by 3 bases, the J end by 7 bases, with 13 bases between. Germline V CDR1 and CDR2: KGHSH, LQKENI. CDR3 nucleotide sequence: TGTGCCAGCTCACCGGCGGGACAACTCAATTCACCCCTCCACTTT. It yields the protein CASSPAGQLNSPLHF.

This sequence joins TRBV7-9 and TRBJ1-5; D is undetermined. Germline V gene sequence: CDR1 SEHNR, CDR2 FQNEAQ (reference sequence). CDR3 length equals 13 residues. Trimming took off 5 bases at V and 2 bases at J, with 7 bases between the two ends. The DNA for the CDR3 is TGTGCCAGCAGCCCCCAGGGCAATCAGCCCCAGCATTTT. Translating it yields CASSPQGNQPQHF.

In this sample, this clone turned up once. This same CDR3 is encoded by further DNA sequences in the sample. V and J are TRBV12-3 or TRBV12-4 and TRBJ1-1; D is unclear. The CDR3 covers 12 residues. The V gene lost 6 bases and the J gene lost 0 bases, with 5 bases spanning the gap. In DNA, the CDR3 is TGTGCCAGCAGCTTCATGAACACTGAAGCTTTCTTT. The encoded protein is CASSFMNTEAFF.

The chain couples TRBV29-1 to TRBJ2-1; 14 bases map to TRBD2. Looked up from germline, CDR1 is SQVTM and CDR2 is ANQGSEA. The J segment lost 10 bases and the V segment lost 6 bases, leaving 8 bases of the junction unmatched. The CDR3 length is 14 residues. The CDR3 DNA reads as TGCAGCGTGGAGACTAGCGGGAGGGCCAGGGAGCAGTTCTTC. Protein product: CSVETSGRAREQFF.